This TCR beta chain was captured by sequencing in a study of a mutant IDH1 vaccine in newly diagnosed glioma. Across the study: There were eight vaccinations for patients, given in weeks 1, 3, 5, 7, 11, 15, 19 and 23. Antecedent treatment encompassed radiotherapy, temozolomide, or their combination; the majority received both.

The germline V gene has CDR1 SGDLS and CDR2 YYNGEE. Trimming removed 0 bases from V and 3 bases from J, with 13 bases in between. The CDR3 has 15 amino acids. Repertoires were generated with immunoSEQ multiplex PCR, while TCRdb's copy carries only in-frame clones and drops some. The sample has under 85,000 clones, approximately 85% seen once. Time point reported: week 23, last vaccination. Every single dose of the vaccine, 300 ug of mutant IDH1 20-mer peptide, came with topical imiquimod. With respect to this clone: The antigen is not known.

Findings and caveats of the study: Among top peripheral T cell clonotypes, changes seemed unrelated to pseudoprogression.

This sequence originates from a woman aged 45-60 years with glioma. V usage is TRBV9 and J usage is TRBJ2-7; D is unclear. Sequencing was performed on PBMCs, taken from a glioma patient whose treatment included an IDH1 peptide vaccine. In DNA form, the CDR3 reads TGTGCCAGCAGCGTAGGGGGTCCCCCCGTCTACGAGCAGTACTTC. Amino acid sequence: CASSVGGPPVYEQYF.